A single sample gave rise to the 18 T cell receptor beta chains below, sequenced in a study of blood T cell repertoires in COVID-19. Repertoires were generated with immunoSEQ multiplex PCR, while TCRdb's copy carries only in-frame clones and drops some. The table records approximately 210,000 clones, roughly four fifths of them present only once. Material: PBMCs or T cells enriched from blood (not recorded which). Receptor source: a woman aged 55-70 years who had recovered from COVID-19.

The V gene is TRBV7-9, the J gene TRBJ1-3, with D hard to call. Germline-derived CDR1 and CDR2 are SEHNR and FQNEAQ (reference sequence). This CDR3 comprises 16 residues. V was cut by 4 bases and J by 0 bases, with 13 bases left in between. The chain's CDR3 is CASSSGVANSGNTIYF. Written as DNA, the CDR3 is TGTGCCAGCAGCTCCGGGGTGGCGAACTCTGGAAACACCATATATTTT.

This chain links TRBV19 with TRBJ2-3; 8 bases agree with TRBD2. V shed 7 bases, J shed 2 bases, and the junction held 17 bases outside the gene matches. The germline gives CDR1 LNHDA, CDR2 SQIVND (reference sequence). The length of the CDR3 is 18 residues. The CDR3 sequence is CASTHSYRLARDTDTQYF. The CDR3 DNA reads TGTGCCAGTACCCACTCTTACAGACTAGCGAGGGACACAGATACGCAGTATTTT.

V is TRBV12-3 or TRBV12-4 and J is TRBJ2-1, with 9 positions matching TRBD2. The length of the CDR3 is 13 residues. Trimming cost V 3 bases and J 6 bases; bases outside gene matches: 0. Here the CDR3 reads CASSLTSGNEQFF. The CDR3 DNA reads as TGTGCCAGCAGTTTGACTAGCGGCAATGAGCAGTTCTTC.

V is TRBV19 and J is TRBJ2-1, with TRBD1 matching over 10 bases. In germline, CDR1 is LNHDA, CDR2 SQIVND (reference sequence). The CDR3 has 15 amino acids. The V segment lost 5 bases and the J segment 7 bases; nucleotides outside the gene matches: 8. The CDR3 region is CASSQGTGEGNEQFF. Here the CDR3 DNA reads TGTGCCAGTAGTCAAGGGACAGGGGAAGGAAATGAGCAGTTCTTC.

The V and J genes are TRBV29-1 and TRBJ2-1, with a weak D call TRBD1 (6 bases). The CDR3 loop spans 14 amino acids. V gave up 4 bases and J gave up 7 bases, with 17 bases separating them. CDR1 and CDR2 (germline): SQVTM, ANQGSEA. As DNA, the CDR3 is TGCAGCGTTGCATCTACAGGGCCCAGGAATGAGCAGTTCTTC. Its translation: CSVASTGPRNEQFF.

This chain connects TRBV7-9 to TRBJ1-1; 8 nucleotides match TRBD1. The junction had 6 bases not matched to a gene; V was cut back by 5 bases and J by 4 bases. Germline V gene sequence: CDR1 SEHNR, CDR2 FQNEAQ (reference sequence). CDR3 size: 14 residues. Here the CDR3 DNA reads TGTGCCAGCAGCCCGGGACAGGTCGCCACTGAAGCTTTCTTT. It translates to CASSPGQVATEAFF.

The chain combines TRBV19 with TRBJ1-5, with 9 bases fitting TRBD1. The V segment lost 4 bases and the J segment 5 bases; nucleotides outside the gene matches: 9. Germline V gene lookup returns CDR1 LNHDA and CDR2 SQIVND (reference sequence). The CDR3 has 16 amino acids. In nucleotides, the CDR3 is TGTGCCAGTAGTACCCCCCCTGGGACAGGGCATCAGCCCCAGCATTTT. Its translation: CASSTPPGTGHQPQHF.

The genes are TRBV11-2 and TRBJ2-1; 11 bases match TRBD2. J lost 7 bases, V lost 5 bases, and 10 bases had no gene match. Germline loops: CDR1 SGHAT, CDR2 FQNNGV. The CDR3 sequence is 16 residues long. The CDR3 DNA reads TGTGCCAGCAGCCCGCTAGCGGGGGGCGGGGGGAATGAGCAGTTCTTC. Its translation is CASSPLAGGGGNEQFF.

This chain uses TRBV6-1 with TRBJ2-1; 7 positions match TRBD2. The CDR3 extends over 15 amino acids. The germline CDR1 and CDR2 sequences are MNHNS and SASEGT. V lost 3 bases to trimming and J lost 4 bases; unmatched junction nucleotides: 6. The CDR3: CASSEMTSSYNEQFF. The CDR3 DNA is TGTGCCAGCAGTGAGATGACTAGCAGTTACAATGAGCAGTTCTTC.

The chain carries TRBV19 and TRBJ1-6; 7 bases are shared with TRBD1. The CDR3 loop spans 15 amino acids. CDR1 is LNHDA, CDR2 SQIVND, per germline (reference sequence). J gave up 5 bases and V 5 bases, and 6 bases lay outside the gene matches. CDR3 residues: CASSDQQGNNSPLHF. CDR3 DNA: TGTGCCAGTAGTGATCAACAGGGGAATAATTCACCCCTCCACTTT.

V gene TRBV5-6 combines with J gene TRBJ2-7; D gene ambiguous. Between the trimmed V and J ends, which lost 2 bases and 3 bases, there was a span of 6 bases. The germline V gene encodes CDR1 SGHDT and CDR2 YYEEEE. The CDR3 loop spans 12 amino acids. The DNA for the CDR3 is TGTGCCAGCAGCTTATGGCTCTACGAGCAGTACTTC. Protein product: CASSLWLYEQYF.

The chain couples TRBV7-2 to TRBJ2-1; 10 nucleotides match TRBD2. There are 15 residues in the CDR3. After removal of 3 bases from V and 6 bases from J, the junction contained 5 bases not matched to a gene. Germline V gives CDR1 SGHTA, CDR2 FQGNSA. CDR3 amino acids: CASSFFSGGLNEQFF. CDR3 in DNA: TGTGCCAGCAGCTTTTTTAGCGGGGGGCTCAATGAGCAGTTCTTC. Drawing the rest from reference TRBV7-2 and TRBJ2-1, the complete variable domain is GAGVSQSPSNKVTEKGKDVELRCDPISGHTALYWYRQSLGQGLEFLIYFQGNSAPDKSGLPSDRFSAERTGGSVSTLTIQRTQQEDSAVYLCASSFFSGGLNEQFFGPGTRLTVL.

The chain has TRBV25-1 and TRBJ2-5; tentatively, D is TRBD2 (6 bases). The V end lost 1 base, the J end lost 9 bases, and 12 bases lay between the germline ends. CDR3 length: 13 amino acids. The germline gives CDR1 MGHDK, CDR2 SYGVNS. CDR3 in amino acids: CASSELKRRAQYF. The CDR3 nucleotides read TGTGCCAGCAGTGAATTGAAGAGGAGGGCCCAGTACTTC.

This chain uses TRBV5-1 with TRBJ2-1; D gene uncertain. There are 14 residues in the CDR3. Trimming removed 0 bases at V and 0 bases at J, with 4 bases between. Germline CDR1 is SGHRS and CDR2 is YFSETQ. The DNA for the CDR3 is TGCGCCAGCAGCTTGGGCGACTCCTACAATGAGCAGTTCTTC. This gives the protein CASSLGDSYNEQFF.

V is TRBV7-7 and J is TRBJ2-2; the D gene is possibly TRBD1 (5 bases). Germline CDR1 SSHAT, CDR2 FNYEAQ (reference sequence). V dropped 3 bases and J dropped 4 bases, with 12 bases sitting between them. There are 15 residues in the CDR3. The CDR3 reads CASSFTAGRTGELFF. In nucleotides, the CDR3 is TGTGCCAGCAGCTTTACCGCAGGGCGCACCGGGGAGCTGTTTTTT.

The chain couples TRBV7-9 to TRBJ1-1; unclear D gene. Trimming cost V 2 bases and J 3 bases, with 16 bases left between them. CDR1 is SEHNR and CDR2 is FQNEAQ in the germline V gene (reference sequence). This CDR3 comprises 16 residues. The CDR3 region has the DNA TGTGCCAGCAGCTTACCTCGGTCGTCCGCGTACACTGAAGCTTTCTTT. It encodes CASSLPRSSAYTEAFF.

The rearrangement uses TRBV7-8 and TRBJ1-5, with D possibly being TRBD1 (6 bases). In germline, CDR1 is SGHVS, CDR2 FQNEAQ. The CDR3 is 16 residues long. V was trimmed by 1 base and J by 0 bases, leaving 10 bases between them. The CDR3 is CASSLGQASSNQPQHF. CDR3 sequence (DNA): TGTGCCAGCAGCTTAGGACAGGCCAGTAGCAATCAGCCCCAGCATTTT.

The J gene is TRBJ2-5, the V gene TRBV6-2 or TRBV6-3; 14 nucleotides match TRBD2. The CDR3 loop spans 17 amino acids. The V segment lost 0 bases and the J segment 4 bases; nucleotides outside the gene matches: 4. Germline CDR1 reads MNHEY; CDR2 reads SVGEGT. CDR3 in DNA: TGTGCCAGCAGTTACTCGACTAGCGGGAGGGCCTCAGAGACCCAGTACTTC. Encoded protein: CASSYSTSGRASETQYF.